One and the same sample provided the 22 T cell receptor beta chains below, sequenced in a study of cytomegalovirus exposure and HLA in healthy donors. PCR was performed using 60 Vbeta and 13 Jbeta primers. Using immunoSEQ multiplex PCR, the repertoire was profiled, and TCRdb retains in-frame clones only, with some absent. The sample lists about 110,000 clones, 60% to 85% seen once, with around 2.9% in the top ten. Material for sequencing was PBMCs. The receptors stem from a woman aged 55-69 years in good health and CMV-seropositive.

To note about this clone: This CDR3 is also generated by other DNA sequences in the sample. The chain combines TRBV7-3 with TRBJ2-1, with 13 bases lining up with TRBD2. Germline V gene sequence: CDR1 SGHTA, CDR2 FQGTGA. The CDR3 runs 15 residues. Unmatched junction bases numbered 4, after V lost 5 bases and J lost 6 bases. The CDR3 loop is CASSPGTSGINEQFF. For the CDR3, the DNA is TGTGCCAGCAGCCCCGGGACTAGCGGGATCAATGAGCAGTTCTTC.

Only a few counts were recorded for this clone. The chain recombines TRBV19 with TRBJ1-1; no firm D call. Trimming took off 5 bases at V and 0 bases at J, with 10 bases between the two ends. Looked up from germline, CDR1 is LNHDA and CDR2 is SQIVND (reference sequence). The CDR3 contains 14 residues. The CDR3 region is CASSEEPLNTEAFF. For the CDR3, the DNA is TGTGCCAGTAGTGAGGAACCCTTGAACACTGAAGCTTTCTTT.

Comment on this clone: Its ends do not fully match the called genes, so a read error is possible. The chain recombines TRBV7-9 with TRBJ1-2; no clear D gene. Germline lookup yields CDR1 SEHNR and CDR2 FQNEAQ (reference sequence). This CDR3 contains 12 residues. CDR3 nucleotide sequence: TGTTCCAGCAGCTTAGACATGATCGGCTACACCTTC. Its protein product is CSSSLDMIGYTF.

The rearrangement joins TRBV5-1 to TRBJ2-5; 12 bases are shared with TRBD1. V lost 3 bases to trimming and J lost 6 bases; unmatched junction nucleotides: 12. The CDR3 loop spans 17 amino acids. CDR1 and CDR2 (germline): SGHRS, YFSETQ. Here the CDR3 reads CASSSSGTGGAKKTQYF. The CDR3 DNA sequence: TGCGCCAGCAGCTCTTCCGGGACAGGGGGCGCAAAAAAGACCCAGTACTTC.

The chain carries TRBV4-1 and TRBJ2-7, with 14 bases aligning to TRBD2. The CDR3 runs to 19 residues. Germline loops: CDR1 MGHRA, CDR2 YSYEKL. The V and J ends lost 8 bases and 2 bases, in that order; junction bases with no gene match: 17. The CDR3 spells CASGGDLGLAGAGTYEQYF. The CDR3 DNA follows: TGCGCCAGCGGCGGTGACCTGGGACTAGCGGGAGCAGGAACCTACGAGCAGTACTTC.

The CDR3 DNA is TGTGCCAGCTCGGATCGGGCTTCAGGAGGGACCGGGGAGCTGTTTTTT. Translating gives CASSDRASGGTGELFF. The J gene is TRBJ2-2, the V gene TRBV18, with D perhaps matching TRBD2 (6 bases). The CDR3 extends over 16 amino acids. Germline V gene lookup returns CDR1 KGHSH and CDR2 LQKENI. V lost 6 bases, J lost 5 bases, and 19 bases lay in between.

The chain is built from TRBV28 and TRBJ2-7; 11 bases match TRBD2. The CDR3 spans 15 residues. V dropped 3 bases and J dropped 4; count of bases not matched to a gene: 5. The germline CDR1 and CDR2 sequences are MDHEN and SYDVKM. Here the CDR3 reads CASSLAPSGRYEQYF. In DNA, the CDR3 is TGTGCCAGCAGTTTGGCGCCTAGCGGGAGGTACGAGCAGTACTTC. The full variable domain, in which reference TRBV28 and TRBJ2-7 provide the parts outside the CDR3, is DVKVTQSSRYLVKRTGEKVFLECVQDMDHENMFWYRQDPGLGLRLIYFSYDVKMKEKGDIPEGYSVSREKKERFSLILESASTNQTSMYLCASSLAPSGRYEQYFGPGTRLTVT.

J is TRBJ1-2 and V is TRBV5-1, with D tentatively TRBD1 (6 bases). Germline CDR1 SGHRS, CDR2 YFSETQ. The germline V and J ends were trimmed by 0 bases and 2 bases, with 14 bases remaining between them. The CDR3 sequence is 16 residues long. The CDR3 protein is CASSLETGHLNYGYTF. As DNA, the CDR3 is TGCGCCAGCAGCTTGGAAACGGGACACCTAAACTATGGCTACACCTTC.

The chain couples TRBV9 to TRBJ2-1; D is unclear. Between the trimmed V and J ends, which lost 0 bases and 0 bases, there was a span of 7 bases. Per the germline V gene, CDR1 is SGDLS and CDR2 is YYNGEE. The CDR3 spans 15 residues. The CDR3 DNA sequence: TGTGCCAGCAGCGTAGCCGTTAGCTCCTACAATGAGCAGTTCTTC. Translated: CASSVAVSSYNEQFF. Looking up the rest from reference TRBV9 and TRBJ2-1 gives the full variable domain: DSGVTQTPKHLITATGQRVTLRCSPRSGDLSVYWYQQSLDQGLQFLIQYYNGEERAKGNILERFSAQQFPDLHSELNLSSLELGDSALYFCASSVAVSSYNEQFFGPGTRLTVL.

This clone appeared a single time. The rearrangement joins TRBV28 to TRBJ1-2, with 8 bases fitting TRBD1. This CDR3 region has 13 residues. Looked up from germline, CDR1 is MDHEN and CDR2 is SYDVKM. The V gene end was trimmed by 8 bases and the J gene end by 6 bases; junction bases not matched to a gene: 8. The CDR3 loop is CASGTGAPDGYTF. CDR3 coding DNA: TGTGCCAGCGGGACAGGAGCTCCGGATGGCTACACCTTC.

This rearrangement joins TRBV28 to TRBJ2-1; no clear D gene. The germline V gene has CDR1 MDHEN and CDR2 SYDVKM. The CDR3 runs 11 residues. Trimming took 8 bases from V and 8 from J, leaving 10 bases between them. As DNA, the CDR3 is TGTGCCAGCTCCCTGCGCTATGAGCAGTTCTTC. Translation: CASSLRYEQFF.

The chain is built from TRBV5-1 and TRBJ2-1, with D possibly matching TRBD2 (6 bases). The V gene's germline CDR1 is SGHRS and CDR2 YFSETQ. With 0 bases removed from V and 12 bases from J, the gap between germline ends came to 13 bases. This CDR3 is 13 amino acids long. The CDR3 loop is CASSLVAGSRQFF. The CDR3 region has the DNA TGCGCCAGCAGCTTGGTGGCGGGGTCAAGGCAGTTCTTC.

The CDR3, as DNA: TGTGCCAGCAGCTTATCGGGCAGGGGAATATATGGCTACACCTTC. This translates into CASSLSGRGIYGYTF. V is TRBV7-2 and J is TRBJ1-2, with a possible D match to TRBD1 (6 bases). The length of the CDR3 is 15 residues. The ends were cut back, 2 bases at V and 5 bases at J, with 15 bases in the middle. Germline V lookup: CDR1 SGHTA, CDR2 FQGNSA.

CDR3 residues: CASSLMKELSGNTIYF. Here the CDR3 DNA reads TGTGCCAGCAGCTTAATGAAGGAGCTCTCTGGAAACACCATATATTTT. This chain connects TRBV11-2 to TRBJ1-3, with D hard to call. The V gene lost 2 bases and the J gene lost 0 bases, with 11 bases spanning the gap. This CDR3 has 16 amino acids. Germline V gene sequence: CDR1 SGHAT, CDR2 FQNNGV.

The CDR3 protein is CASSDWRSETQYF. CDR3 sequence (DNA): TGTGCCAGCAGTGACTGGAGGTCGGAGACCCAGTACTTC. The rearrangement uses TRBV25-1 and TRBJ2-5, with a weak D call TRBD2 (5 bases). The CDR3 has 13 residues. Trimming pared 3 bases from V and 5 bases from J, leaving 10 bases between. Germline V gives CDR1 MGHDK, CDR2 SYGVNS.

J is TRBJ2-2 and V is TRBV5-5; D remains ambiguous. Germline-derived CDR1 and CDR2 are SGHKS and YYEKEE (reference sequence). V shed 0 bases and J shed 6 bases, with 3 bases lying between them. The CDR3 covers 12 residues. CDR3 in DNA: TGTGCCAGCAGCTTGGGAGCCGGGGAGCTGTTTTTT. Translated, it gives CASSLGAGELFF.

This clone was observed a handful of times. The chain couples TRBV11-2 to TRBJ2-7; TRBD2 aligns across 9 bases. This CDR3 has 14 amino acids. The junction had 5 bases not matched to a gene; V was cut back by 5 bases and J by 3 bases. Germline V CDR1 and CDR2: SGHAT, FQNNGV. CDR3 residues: CASSLSGSGYEQYF. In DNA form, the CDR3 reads TGTGCCAGCAGCCTTAGCGGGAGCGGCTACGAGCAGTACTTC.

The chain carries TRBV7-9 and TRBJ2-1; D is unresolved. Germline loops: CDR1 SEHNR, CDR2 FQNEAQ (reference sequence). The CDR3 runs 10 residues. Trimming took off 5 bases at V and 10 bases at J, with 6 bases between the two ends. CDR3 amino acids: CASSQAEQFF. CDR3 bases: TGTGCCAGCAGCCAGGCCGAGCAGTTCTTC.

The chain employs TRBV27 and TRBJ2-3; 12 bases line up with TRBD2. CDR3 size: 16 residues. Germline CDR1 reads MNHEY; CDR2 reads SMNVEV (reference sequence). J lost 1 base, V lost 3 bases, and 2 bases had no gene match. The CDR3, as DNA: TGTGCCAGCAGTTTGACTAGCGGGAGACGCACAGATACGCAGTATTTT. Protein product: CASSLTSGRRTDTQYF.

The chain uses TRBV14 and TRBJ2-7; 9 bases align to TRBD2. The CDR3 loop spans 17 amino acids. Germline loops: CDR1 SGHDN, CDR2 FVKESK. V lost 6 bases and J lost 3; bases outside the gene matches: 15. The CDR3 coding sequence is TGTGCCAGCAGTCCAAGCAGGGGTAGCGGGAGCCTCTACGAGCAGTACTTC. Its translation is CASSPSRGSGSLYEQYF.

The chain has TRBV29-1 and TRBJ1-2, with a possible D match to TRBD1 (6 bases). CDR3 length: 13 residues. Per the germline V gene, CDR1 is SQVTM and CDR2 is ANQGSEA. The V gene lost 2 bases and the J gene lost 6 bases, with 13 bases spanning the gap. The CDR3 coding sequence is TGCAGCGTTGAAAGGACAGAAGGTGATGGCTACACCTTC. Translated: CSVERTEGDGYTF. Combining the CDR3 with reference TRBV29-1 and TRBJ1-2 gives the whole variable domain SAVISQKPSRDICQRGTSLTIQCQVDSQVTMMFWYRQQPGQSLTLIATANQGSEATYESGFVIDKFPISRPNLTFSTLTVSNMSPEDSSIYLCSVERTEGDGYTFGSGTRLTVV.

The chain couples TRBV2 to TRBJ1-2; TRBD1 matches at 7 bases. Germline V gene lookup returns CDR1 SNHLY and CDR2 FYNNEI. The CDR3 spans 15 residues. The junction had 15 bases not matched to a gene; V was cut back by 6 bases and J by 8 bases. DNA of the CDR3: TGTGCCAGCAGCGGAACACAGGGGTTGTCTCTCGGCTACACCTTC. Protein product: CASSGTQGLSLGYTF.